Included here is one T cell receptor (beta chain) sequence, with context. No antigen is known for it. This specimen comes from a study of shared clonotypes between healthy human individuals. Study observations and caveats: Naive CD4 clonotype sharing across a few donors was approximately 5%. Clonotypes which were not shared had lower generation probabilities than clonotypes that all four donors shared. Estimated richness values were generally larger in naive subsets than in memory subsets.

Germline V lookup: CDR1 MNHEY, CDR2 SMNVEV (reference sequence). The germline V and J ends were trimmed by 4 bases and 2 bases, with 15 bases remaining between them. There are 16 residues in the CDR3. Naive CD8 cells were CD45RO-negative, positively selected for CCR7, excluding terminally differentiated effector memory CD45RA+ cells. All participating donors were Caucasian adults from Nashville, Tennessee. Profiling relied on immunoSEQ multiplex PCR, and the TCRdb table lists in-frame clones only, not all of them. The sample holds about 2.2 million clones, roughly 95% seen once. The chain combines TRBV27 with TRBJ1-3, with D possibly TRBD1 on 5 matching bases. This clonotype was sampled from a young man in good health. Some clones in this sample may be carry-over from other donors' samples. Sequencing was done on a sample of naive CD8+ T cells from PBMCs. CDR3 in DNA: TGTGCCAGCAGTTACCAACCCGGGACTCCTGGAAACACCATATATTTT. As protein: CASSYQPGTPGNTIYF.